This T cell receptor (beta chain) was captured in a study of immune evolution from preneoplasia to lung adenocarcinoma. V lost 0 bases to trimming and J lost 2 bases, with 11 bases between them. Per germline, CDR1 SGDLS and CDR2 YYNGEE. This CDR3 contains 15 residues. Generated by immunoSEQ multiplex PCR, the TCRdb table keeps only in-frame clones and is missing some. The sample shows thousands of clones, more than 60% of them seen only once. The sample was FFPE adjacent normal lung tissue. This rearrangement joins TRBV9 to TRBJ1-2; tentatively, D is TRBD1 (5 bases). The receptor was isolated from a donor of 70 years or more with lung adenocarcinoma. The CDR3 loop is CASSVEAGSNYGYTF. The CDR3, as DNA: TGTGCCAGCAGCGTAGAGGCAGGGTCCAACTATGGCTACACCTTC.